These 18 T cell receptor beta chains were all obtained from the same sample, sequenced in a study of cytomegalovirus exposure and HLA in healthy donors. The PCR was carried out with 60 Vbeta primers and 13 Jbeta primers. The protocol was immunoSEQ multiplex PCR, while the TCRdb copy is restricted to in-frame clones and leaves out a portion. The table has over 85,000 clones, approximately 87% seen once. The sequencing sample was made of PBMCs. Every receptor here comes from a middle-aged man in good health and CMV-seronegative.

The chain uses TRBV4-3 and TRBJ2-3, with 7 bases aligning to TRBD2. The CDR3 contains 17 residues. With 4 bases clipped from V and 5 bases from J, the junction kept 15 bases outside the gene matches. The germline CDR1 and CDR2 sequences are LGHNA and YSLEER. In DNA, the CDR3 is TGCGCCAGCAGCCCTTACCTAGCGGCGTCTCAAGGAGATACGCAGTATTTT. This translates into CASSPYLAASQGDTQYF.

The chain employs TRBV5-1 and TRBJ2-1; D unclear. The CDR3 consists of 16 residues. Trimming pared 2 bases from V and 0 bases from J, leaving 12 bases between. Germline CDR1 is SGHRS and CDR2 is YFSETQ. CDR3 in amino acids: CASSFIEQSSYNEQFF. The CDR3 DNA reads as TGCGCCAGCAGCTTTATTGAACAGAGCTCCTACAATGAGCAGTTCTTC.

The chain recombines TRBV6-4 with TRBJ2-1, with TRBD2 identical over 10 bases. This CDR3 is 15 amino acids long. Germline-derived CDR1 and CDR2 are MRHNA and SNTAGT. Trimming took 6 bases from V and 4 from J; bases not matched to a gene: 6. CDR3 nucleotides: TGTGCCAGCAGCCAGCGGGGGGGGAAGTACAATGAGCAGTTCTTC. It translates to CASSQRGGKYNEQFF.

This sequence joins TRBV11-1 and TRBJ2-5, with D perhaps matching TRBD1 (5 bases). This CDR3 is built from 15 residues. Germline CDR1 and CDR2: SGHAT and FQDESV (reference sequence). V gave up 3 bases and J gave up 3 bases, with 14 bases separating them. CDR3 sequence (DNA): TGTGCCAGCAGCTTCCCTTGGGGCAGCAAAGAGACCCAGTACTTC. This gives the protein CASSFPWGSKETQYF.

The chain recombines TRBV2 with TRBJ2-1, with 8 bases lining up with TRBD2. J gave up 4 bases and V 4 bases, and 6 bases lay outside the gene matches. Per the germline V gene, CDR1 is SNHLY and CDR2 is FYNNEI. The CDR3 totals 15 residues. The CDR3 sequence: CASSVVSGAYNEQFF. CDR3 bases: TGTGCCAGCAGTGTGGTTAGCGGGGCGTACAATGAGCAGTTCTTC.

This clone appeared once. V gene TRBV2 combines with J gene TRBJ1-4; TRBD1 matches at 7 bases. Per the germline V gene, CDR1 is SNHLY and CDR2 is FYNNEI. CDR3 length: 14 amino acids. V was pared by 10 bases and J by 0 bases, with 5 bases of the junction left unmatched. The CDR3 DNA reads as TGTGCCACTCCAGACAGGGCAACTAATGAAAAACTGTTTTTT. Amino acid sequence: CATPDRATNEKLFF.

This chain joins TRBV11-2 and TRBJ2-1, with D maybe TRBD1 (7 bases). V gave up 5 bases and J gave up 5 bases, with 13 bases separating them. The germline CDR1 and CDR2 sequences are SGHAT and FQNNGV. This CDR3 comprises 14 residues. The CDR3 region is CASSAGQRNNEQFF. CDR3 in DNA: TGTGCCAGCAGCGCGGGACAGAGAAACAATGAGCAGTTCTTC.

The chain uses TRBV5-1 and TRBJ2-3; possible D gene TRBD2, 5 bases. The CDR3 extends over 14 amino acids. CDR1 is SGHRS and CDR2 is YFSETQ in the germline V gene. The V end lost 0 bases, the J end lost 5 bases, and 10 bases lay between the germline ends. CDR3 region: CASSLGEEVDTQYF. The CDR3 coding sequence is TGCGCCAGCAGCTTGGGTGAGGAGGTAGATACGCAGTATTTT.

The chain is built from TRBV9 and TRBJ2-7, with 8 nucleotides matching TRBD2. The CDR3 sequence is 15 residues long. Germline V gene sequence: CDR1 SGDLS, CDR2 YYNGEE. With V trimmed by 3 bases and J by 0 bases, 5 bases remained unmatched. CDR3 nucleotides: TGTGCCAGCAGCGGGGGCGGGGGGAGCTCCTACGAGCAGTACTTC. Residues: CASSGGGGSSYEQYF.

The chain combines TRBV9 with TRBJ2-7, with 9 bases matching TRBD1. V dropped 5 bases and J dropped 2; count of bases not matched to a gene: 5. This CDR3 spans 14 amino acids. The germline V gene encodes CDR1 SGDLS and CDR2 YYNGEE. Written as DNA, the CDR3 is TGTGCCAGCAGTCTGGGACAGGGCGCCTACGAGCAGTACTTC. Protein: CASSLGQGAYEQYF.

This clone showed up just once. The gene calls are TRBV29-1 and TRBJ1-2; no clear D gene. Germline CDR1 reads SQVTM; CDR2 reads ANQGSEA. With 4 bases removed from V and 0 bases from J, the gap between germline ends came to 9 bases. The CDR3 loop spans 13 amino acids. In nucleotides, the CDR3 is TGCAGCGTTGCTGACGGGACTAACTATGGCTACACCTTC. This encodes CSVADGTNYGYTF.

The J gene is TRBJ1-1, the V gene TRBV19; 8 bases are shared with TRBD1. The CDR3 runs to 14 residues. Germline lookup yields CDR1 LNHDA and CDR2 SQIVND (reference sequence). V dropped 4 bases and J dropped 1; count of bases not matched to a gene: 2. CDR3 in amino acids: CASSRTGTNTEAFF. Written as DNA, the CDR3 is TGTGCCAGTAGTAGGACAGGGACGAACACTGAAGCTTTCTTT.

The genes are TRBV19 and TRBJ1-2; 7 nucleotides line up with TRBD1. Germline V lookup: CDR1 LNHDA, CDR2 SQIVND (reference sequence). This CDR3 comprises 16 residues. After removal of 8 bases from V and 4 bases from J, the junction contained 16 bases not matched to a gene. For the CDR3, the DNA is TGTGCCAGTGTCCTCGGAGAGGGGGCAGGGGGCTATGGCTACACCTTC. Protein product: CASVLGEGAGGYGYTF.

The chain couples TRBV2 to TRBJ1-2, with D uncertain. Per the germline V gene, CDR1 is SNHLY and CDR2 is FYNNEI. V was clipped by 7 bases and J by 7 bases, with 10 bases between them. The CDR3 is 11 amino acids. The CDR3 sequence: CASTRRGGYTF. CDR3 bases: TGTGCCAGCACCCGTCGGGGTGGCTACACCTTC.

This chain connects TRBV11-2 to TRBJ1-6, with D unclear. Germline V CDR1 and CDR2: SGHAT, FQNNGV. CDR3 size: 16 residues. Trimming stripped 3 bases from V and 3 bases from J, with 12 bases between. The CDR3 is CASSFGPQVYNSPLHF. The CDR3 DNA follows: TGTGCCAGCAGCTTTGGCCCCCAGGTCTATAATTCACCCCTCCACTTT.

This rearrangement joins TRBV16 to TRBJ2-3; no reliable D call. V was pared by 4 bases and J by 5 bases, with 7 bases between. The CDR3 length is 12 residues. Germline CDR1 KGHSY, CDR2 FQNENV. CDR3 bases: TGTGCCAGCAGCCTTCAACTAGATACGCAGTATTTT. Protein sequence: CASSLQLDTQYF.

This clone was counted a few times. This rearrangement joins TRBV25-1 to TRBJ2-1; perhaps TRBD2 as D (5 bases). This CDR3 region has 13 residues. The ends were cut back, 4 bases at V and 2 bases at J, with 6 bases in the middle. CDR1 MGHDK and CDR2 SYGVNS come from the germline V gene. CDR3 amino acids: CASSVRAYNEQFF. CDR3 nucleotide sequence: TGTGCCAGCAGTGTGCGGGCCTACAATGAGCAGTTCTTC.

The chain is built from TRBV11-1 and TRBJ1-1; D may be TRBD1 (5 bases). V lost 4 bases, J lost 10 bases, and 13 bases lay in between. Germline CDR1 SGHAT, CDR2 FQDESV (reference sequence). This CDR3 comprises 12 residues. CDR3 in amino acids: CASSSEAGRAFF. CDR3 in DNA: TGTGCCAGCAGCTCGGAAGCAGGGCGAGCTTTCTTT.